Below are 27 T cell receptor beta chains sequenced from a single sample in a study of identical twins. TCRdb reanalysed the 5' RACE reads using MiXCR and keeps one entry per CDR3 protein. The repertoire has roughly 480,000 distinct CDR3 sequences, 20% to 30% of them found once; the top ten carry about 2.7%. These data were likewise used in another study, on T cells expressing NK-cell markers.

Source material: CD4+ T cells sorted from blood. These receptors were obtained from a woman between 18 and 30 years old in good health.

The chain carries TRBV5-1 and TRBJ2-1, with 10 bases matching TRBD1. The germline V gene encodes CDR1 SGHRS and CDR2 YFSETQ. This CDR3 is built from 13 residues. V trimming: 4 bases; J trimming: 9 bases; junction bases outside the gene matches: 4. CDR3 loop: CASSRGTGAEQFF. In DNA form, the CDR3 reads TGCGCCAGCAGCCGCGGGACAGGGGCTGAGCAGTTCTTC. The full variable domain, in which reference TRBV5-1 and TRBJ2-1 provide the parts outside the CDR3, is KAGVTQTPRYLIKTRGQQVTLSCSPISGHRSVSWYQQTPGQGLQFLFEYFSETQRNKGNFPGRFSGRQFSNSRSEMNVSTLELGDSALYLCASSRGTGAEQFFGPGTRLTVL.

The J gene is TRBJ2-7, the V gene TRBV12-3 or TRBV12-4; perhaps TRBD1 as D (6 bases). CDR3 length equals 16 residues. Trimming took 5 bases from V and 3 from J, leaving 20 bases between them. CDR3 nucleotides: TGTGCCAGCAGTCCGCACACGACAGGACCCCTCTACGAGCAGTACTTC. Translation gives CASSPHTTGPLYEQYF.

This clonotype came up many times. This chain connects TRBV9 to TRBJ2-3, with D possibly TRBD1 on 5 matching bases. Deletions cut 0 bases from V and 3 bases from J, with 8 bases between. Per germline, CDR1 SGDLS and CDR2 YYNGEE. There are 14 residues in the CDR3. The CDR3 DNA follows: TGTGCCAGCAGCGTAGGAAGGGGTACAGATACGCAGTATTTT. Its translation: CASSVGRGTDTQYF.

This clonotype turned up a few times. The chain uses TRBV20-1 and TRBJ2-1; TRBD1 might be the D (6 bases). This CDR3 contains 12 residues. Germline CDR1 DFQATT, CDR2 SNEGSKA (reference sequence). V gave up 7 bases and J gave up 7 bases, with 14 bases separating them. Here the CDR3 reads CSGGQGPNEQFF. The CDR3 DNA follows: TGCAGTGGGGGGCAGGGGCCGAATGAGCAGTTCTTC.

The chain is built from TRBV20-1 and TRBJ2-2; the D gene is possibly TRBD2 (7 bases). V lost 2 bases and J 0 bases, leaving 13 bases between the germline ends. Germline assignment: CDR1 DFQATT and CDR2 SNEGSKA (reference sequence). This CDR3 is 16 amino acids long. In nucleotides, the CDR3 is TGCAGTGCTAGAACGGCGGGGGCTACGAACACCGGGGAGCTGTTTTTT. It yields the protein CSARTAGATNTGELFF.

The table lists this clonotype with many counts. The chain carries TRBV10-3 and TRBJ2-7; tentatively, D is TRBD2 (5 bases). The CDR3 is 12 amino acids. V lost 8 bases and J 5 bases, leaving 13 bases between the germline ends. Germline V gene data show CDR1 as ENHRY and CDR2 as SYGVKD. The CDR3 DNA reads TGTGCCATCGGGAAAGCGGCCAACGAGCAGTACTTC. Its protein product is CAIGKAANEQYF.

This clonotype was picked up a small number of times. The V and J genes are TRBV27 and TRBJ2-1; possible D gene TRBD2, 5 bases. The CDR3 spans 15 residues. V lost 2 bases and J lost 5, with 13 bases in between. CDR1 is MNHEY and CDR2 is SMNVEV in the germline V gene (reference sequence). The CDR3 protein is CASSLRIANHNEQFF. CDR3 DNA sequence: TGTGCCAGCAGTTTACGGATAGCGAACCACAATGAGCAGTTCTTC.

In this sample, this clonotype turned up a few times. The rearrangement uses TRBV12-3 or TRBV12-4 and TRBJ2-1, with a tentative D call TRBD2 (6 bases). This CDR3 has 13 residues. Trimming removed 4 bases at V and 7 bases at J, with 11 bases between. This chain's CDR3 is CASSSGVTNEQFF. Written as DNA, the CDR3 is TGTGCCAGCAGTTCGGGGGTTACGAATGAGCAGTTCTTC.

V and J are TRBV6-5 and TRBJ2-1, with TRBD2 matching over 10 bases. Trimming at V came to 5 bases and at J to 3 bases, leaving 4 bases not matched to a gene. The CDR3 length is 15 residues. CDR1 and CDR2 (germline): MNHEY, SVGAGI. The CDR3 DNA reads as TGTGCCAGCAGTAACCTAGCGGGAGACTACAATGAGCAGTTCTTC. Translated: CASSNLAGDYNEQFF.

The chain links TRBV6-4 to TRBJ2-3; possibly TRBD2 for D (5 bases). There are 13 residues in the CDR3. Trimming shortened V by 3 bases and J by 12 bases, and 16 bases separated the two germline ends. Per germline, CDR1 MRHNA and CDR2 SNTAGT. CDR3 bases: TGTGCCAGCAGTGAGGGTCTAGCCACGCTACAGTATTTT. Its translation is CASSEGLATLQYF.

The rearrangement joins TRBV10-3 to TRBJ1-2; TRBD1 matches at 8 bases. V dropped 5 bases and J dropped 5; count of bases not matched to a gene: 7. Germline V CDR1 and CDR2: ENHRY, SYGVKD. CDR3 length equals 14 residues. For the CDR3, the DNA is TGTGCCATCAGTTCGGACAGGGTCGTATATGGCTACACCTTC. Its translation: CAISSDRVVYGYTF.

The gene calls are TRBV5-1 and TRBJ2-2, with 9 nucleotides matching TRBD2. The CDR3 extends over 15 amino acids. V shed 0 bases and J 5 bases; nucleotides not matched to a gene: 2. Germline values: CDR1 SGHRS, CDR2 YFSETQ. CDR3: CASSLATSGTGELFF. The DNA of the CDR3 is TGCGCCAGCAGCTTGGCTACTAGCGGGACCGGGGAGCTGTTTTTT.

The V gene is TRBV7-2, the J gene TRBJ2-1; D possibly corresponds to TRBD2 (5 bases). The CDR3 runs to 13 residues. Per germline, CDR1 SGHTA and CDR2 FQGNSA. Deletions cut 4 bases from V and 4 bases from J, with 8 bases between. Here the CDR3 DNA reads TGTGCCAGCAGCTCGCCGGGGTACAATGAGCAGTTCTTC. This codes for CASSSPGYNEQFF.

At least ten counts were recorded for this clonotype. The chain links TRBV29-1 to TRBJ1-2, with TRBD1 matching 8 bases. V dropped 4 bases and J dropped 9; count of bases not matched to a gene: 4. Germline CDR1 reads SQVTM; CDR2 reads ANQGSEA. The CDR3 consists of 11 residues. DNA of the CDR3: TGCAGCGTTGTGGGGACAGGTAGCTACACCTTC. Protein product: CSVVGTGSYTF.

CDR3 in DNA: TGCGCCAGCAGCCAAGATCGGACAGTCAACTATGGCTACACCTTC. Amino acids: CASSQDRTVNYGYTF. V gene TRBV4-3 combines with J gene TRBJ1-2, with a possible D match to TRBD1 (6 bases). The CDR3 is 15 residues long. Trimming removed 0 bases from V and 2 bases from J, with 10 bases in between. The V gene's germline CDR1 is LGHNA and CDR2 YSLEER.

The gene calls are TRBV10-3 and TRBJ2-7; 7 nucleotides match TRBD2. In germline, CDR1 is ENHRY, CDR2 SYGVKD. The CDR3 runs 11 residues. The V gene end was trimmed by 10 bases and the J gene end by 11 bases; junction bases not matched to a gene: 11. CDR3 nucleotides: TGTGCCACGTCGACGAATGGGGGGGAGTACTTC. This codes for CATSTNGGEYF.

This clonotype was found a few times. V usage is TRBV6-1 and J usage is TRBJ2-5; 8 bases are a match to TRBD2. Germline V gene data show CDR1 as MNHNS and CDR2 as SASEGT. The V segment lost 6 bases and the J segment 2 bases; nucleotides outside the gene matches: 5. CDR3 length: 14 residues. The CDR3 nucleotides are TGTGCCAGCAGGGAGCGGGAGTTTCAAGAGACCCAGTACTTC. This codes for CASREREFQETQYF.

V and J are TRBV12-3 or TRBV12-4 and TRBJ1-2; a weak D match, TRBD1 (5 bases). V was shortened by 6 bases and J by 7 bases, with 12 bases between the two germline ends. The CDR3 consists of 12 residues. The CDR3 nucleotides read TGTGCCAGCAGCCGTTCAGGGTTTGGCTACACCTTC. Translation: CASSRSGFGYTF.

The genes are TRBV6-5 and TRBJ2-7, with D possibly TRBD1 on 6 matching bases. This CDR3 contains 15 residues. The V gene's germline CDR1 is MNHEY and CDR2 SVGAGI. V was trimmed by 2 bases and J by 2 bases, leaving 13 bases between them. The CDR3 here is CASSYAFGQPYEQYF. The DNA of the CDR3 is TGTGCCAGCAGTTACGCCTTTGGACAGCCCTACGAGCAGTACTTC.

This clonotype was counted between two and nine times. The V gene is TRBV9, the J gene TRBJ2-1; 14 bases are a match to TRBD2. This CDR3 is 19 amino acids long. The V gene's germline CDR1 is SGDLS and CDR2 YYNGEE. V dropped 2 bases and J dropped 0; count of bases not matched to a gene: 7. The CDR3 DNA reads TGTGCCAGCAGCGTCCCGACTAGCGGGGGGGGGAGCTCCTACAATGAGCAGTTCTTC. Translation gives CASSVPTSGGGSSYNEQFF.

This chain uses TRBV20-1 with TRBJ2-5; 11 nucleotides line up with TRBD2. Germline assignment: CDR1 DFQATT and CDR2 SNEGSKA (reference sequence). This CDR3 contains 15 residues. The J segment lost 5 bases and the V segment lost 3 bases, leaving 8 bases of the junction unmatched. The CDR3 spells CSASSPPSGGETQYF. The CDR3 coding sequence is TGCAGTGCTAGCTCCCCTCCTAGCGGGGGGGAGACCCAGTACTTC.

This clonotype has a handful of counts. CDR3 protein: CAIRAWGLAGDYEQYF. The CDR3 DNA reads as TGTGCCATCAGAGCGTGGGGACTAGCGGGGGACTACGAGCAGTACTTC. The rearrangement links TRBV10-3 to TRBJ2-7, with 14 bases aligning to TRBD2. CDR3 size: 16 residues. The germline V gene has CDR1 ENHRY and CDR2 SYGVKD. V shed 6 bases and J 3 bases; nucleotides not matched to a gene: 7.

This clonotype was recorded a few times. CDR3 in DNA: TGTGCCAGCACCCAGGAGGAAGCTTTCTTT. Amino acids: CASTQEEAFF. The genes are TRBV2 and TRBJ1-1; unclear D gene. Germline-derived CDR1 and CDR2 are SNHLY and FYNNEI. V was pared by 7 bases and J by 8 bases, with 8 bases between. The CDR3 runs 10 residues.

This clonotype has just a few counts. J is TRBJ2-5 and V is TRBV6-1; 9 bases are a match to TRBD2. Per the germline V gene, CDR1 is MNHNS and CDR2 is SASEGT. V was pared by 5 bases and J by 7 bases, with 11 bases of the junction left unmatched. The CDR3 contains 15 residues. The CDR3 DNA sequence: TGTGCCAGCAGTCCCCAGACTAGCGGTGAGGGGACCCAGTACTTC. Translating gives CASSPQTSGEGTQYF.

V and J are TRBV7-2 and TRBJ2-5; weak D call: TRBD1 (6 bases). Between the trimmed V and J ends, which lost 1 base and 3 bases, there was a span of 9 bases. This CDR3 is 14 amino acids long. CDR1 SGHTA and CDR2 FQGNSA come from the germline V gene. CDR3 sequence (DNA): TGTGCCAGCAGCTTAGTCCGGACAGAAGAGACCCAGTACTTC. Its translation is CASSLVRTEETQYF.

This chain links TRBV2 with TRBJ2-7; no clear D. V dropped 2 bases and J dropped 0 bases, with 14 bases sitting between them. CDR1 is SNHLY and CDR2 is FYNNEI in the germline V gene. The CDR3 consists of 16 residues. CDR3 protein: CASSEMVLRSSYEQYF. CDR3 bases: TGTGCCAGCAGTGAAATGGTGCTACGAAGCTCCTACGAGCAGTACTTC.

The chain links TRBV5-5 to TRBJ1-2, with 8 positions matching TRBD1. Trimming removed 2 bases from V and 7 bases from J; junction bases left unmatched: 7. The CDR3 is 14 residues long. Looked up from germline, CDR1 is SGHKS and CDR2 is YYEKEE (reference sequence). This CDR3 reads CASSFGQGLGGYTF. Written as DNA, the CDR3 is TGTGCCAGCAGCTTCGGACAGGGTTTGGGTGGCTACACCTTC.